Here is one TCR beta chain with its context. Its antigen target is currently unknown. Qualities for individual bases were not recorded, and no much larger clone is one base off. In total, approximately 700 healthy bone marrow donors made up the cohort. Cohort members were all nominally healthy when sampled, although unrecorded immune exposures were likely present. The donor tested CMV seronegative, placing the donor among the approximately 400 seronegative members of the cohort. Each donor provided a peripheral blood sample, and peripheral blood mononuclear cells were used for TCR beta sequencing. The Qiagen DNeasy Blood Extraction Kit was used to extract genomic DNA from the blood cell samples. The CDR3, cysteine through phenylalanine, is 13 amino acids long. The sequence is cut down to CDR3 DNA, 39 bases in frame from base 1. CDR1 and CDR2, looked up from the germline V gene, are MDHEN and SYDVKM. Cut back by 3 bases and 0 bases, the V and J ends lie 5 bases apart.

This entry comes from a study of cytomegalovirus exposure and HLA in healthy donors (dated by TCRdb to about 2017). In the study overall: An earlier analysis of approximately 590 of the donors reported about 250 Gb of sequence data and around 110 million unique TCR beta sequences from 190 million or so T cells. Alongside the repertoire data, information on donor age, sex, ethnicity and CMV serostatus was compiled. Four or five DR-DQ haplotypes were treated as single units for association and clustering because of strong linkage in the cohort. Both class I and class II loci were covered by HLA typing, at four-digit resolution. The study aimed to test whether signatures of past pathogen exposure could be identified by cataloging public T cell receptors. The number of donors typed differed by locus, with about 629-630 for A, B, C, DRB1 and DQB1, about 500 for DQA1, some 570 for DPA1, and 450 to 480 for DPB1. Along with the roughly 710-subject first cohort, a separate validation cohort of over a hundred different subjects was used. An early release covering roughly 600 HLA-typed donors comprised about 300 gigabases of sequencing data and about 90 million unique TCR sequences. Among the approximately 420 genotyped donors, roughly 80% belonged to the genetic ancestry cluster associated with self-reported Caucasian donors. All discovery cohort repertoires had been generated on a single sequencing platform. The later analysis used no new phenotypic data to find candidate immune exposures, relying instead on TCR beta sequences and their occurrence across donors. Among 398 genotyped donors of the cohort, an average of approximately 240,000 unique TCR beta nucleotide sequences were sequenced per donor, around 20% of them non-productive. To predict cytomegalovirus infection status, the study brought together high-throughput TCR immunosequencing, statistical association of individual TCRs with disease status, and machine learning. The study profiled the T cell repertoires of more than 500 subjects by immunosequencing and related them to cytomegalovirus serostatus. To study patterns of TCR occurrence, a later analysis re-analyzed previously published TCR beta repertoires from 650 to 750 donors and added high-resolution HLA genotyping. An earlier analysis of around 640 of the donors used high-throughput TCR beta sequencing to judge whether each TCR beta V gene segment behaved as functional or pseudogenic. In a later genetic analysis, genome-wide SNP genotypes for about 55% of the 666 donors were used, and that subset was treated as a discovery cohort.

The library was built by means of the immunoSEQ multiplex PCR assay. For the multiplex PCR, a mixture combining 60 forward primers for TCR Vbeta segments and 13 reverse primers for TCR Jbeta segments was used. The CDR3 region of rearranged TCR beta genes was amplified from genomic DNA by a multiplex PCR assay. The amplified TCR beta libraries were sequenced on the Illumina HiSeq System as 87-base-pair reads. The authors' analysis ran thus. Across the roughly 670 repertoires, a later analysis counted approximately 83 million unique TCR beta chains, 9.5 million to 12 million of which were shared by at least two donors. Raw reads were error-corrected and collapsed into unique sequences with a nearest-neighbor algorithm that merged closely related sequences to remove PCR and sequencing errors. V, D and J gene segments were assigned by aligning CDR3 sequences to IMGT reference sequences. For a sequence to be retained, at least a six-nucleotide match to both a V gene segment and a J gene segment was required. A rearrangement was called productive if the CDR3 had no stop codons and remained in frame with V and J, and every other rearrangement was called non-productive. Following IMGT convention, CDR3 was defined as the stretch from the second conserved V-encoded cysteine to the conserved J-encoded phenylalanine. The earlier analysis of 500 to 750 of the donors excluded any sequence lacking an unambiguous match to a single V gene segment. In an earlier analysis of several hundred of the donors, a V segment was called functional when productive rearrangements were above 56.7%, and segregating when the standard deviation between donors exceeded 5%. To diagnose cytomegalovirus status from the catalog of TCR beta chain sequences, a statistical classification framework was built. In a later analysis, TCR nucleotide sequences were compared against IMGT/GENE-DB human TR gene sequences so that V and J genes could be assigned. A later analysis assigned CDR3 sequences and most-parsimonious VDJ recombination scenarios with the TCRdist pipeline. In a later analysis, every TCR beta chain was defined by the combination of its CDR3 amino acid sequence and its V-gene family, and reads without a unique V-gene family were dropped. In a later analysis, around 600 highly shared, low-generation-probability nucleotide sequences were removed to address suspected cross-contamination and a sequencing artifact. In a later analysis, a clonal expansion index was calculated for each public chain from normalized within-repertoire ranks of inferred template counts. Generation probabilities in a later analysis came from a VDJ recombination model fitted to out-of-frame rearrangements, and those results were checked against IGoR. In a later analysis, TCR-TCR, TCR-HLA and TCR-CMV co-occurrence was scored with hypergeometric tests, and a repertoire-size bias correction was applied to TCR pairs. In a later analysis, false discovery rates were estimated by permuting HLA or CMV assignments 20 times. In a later analysis, co-occurring TCRs were grouped with DBSCAN, and TCRdist sequence similarity was added when clustering was performed within HLA-allele-positive subsets. Repertoires with fewer than 30,000 or more than 120,000 public chains, plus five repertoires with anomalous nucleotide sharing, were excluded from co-occurrence clustering. TCRdb carries this immuneACCESS record with in-frame sequences only. Its versions omit some clonotypes, under half of them owing to an unresolved V gene in the studies checked, with the rest unexplained. That table is the source of V, J and clone size, and D and trimming were worked out from the DNA. This sample has about 200,000 clones in its table, and 75% to 85% of those were observed once. The leading ten clones occupy around 3% of the sample.

Study-level results and caveats: A later analysis found that TCR association rates varied across HLA loci, with DRB1 alleles showing the most associated TCRs and HLA-C alleles the fewest. V-gene and J-gene trimming of TCR beta chains was associated with a missense DCLRE1C variant in a later genetic analysis, and the association was replicated in an independent cohort. A group of highly shared sequence variants was considered likely to be a technical artifact of the sequencing pipeline. Some IMGT-functional V segments, including TRBV6-2 and TRBV6-3, could not be told apart with the 87-base-pair reads, so those segments were excluded. Most CMV-associated TCR beta chains appeared to be HLA-restricted in a later analysis, and the HLA associations seemed to be driven largely by CMV exposure. In vitro tests confirmed that a few of the cytomegalovirus-associated TCR beta chains recognize cytomegalovirus antigens. Because some donors lacked HLA typing at each locus, the association tests relied only on the typed subset. According to the authors, the approach could potentially be generalized to other disease states and immunological phenotypes. In this cohort, only TCR beta chains were sequenced, and detectable features were limited by the absence of alpha or paired-chain data. A further reported finding was that TCR beta sequences accurately predicted the HLA-A and HLA-B alleles for most subjects in the first cohort. Correlated functional status among segregating V segments might reflect linkage disequilibrium, but an unknown experimental factor could not be ruled out. The classifier was reported to diagnose cytomegalovirus status with high specificity and sensitivity in both the original and validation cohorts. The only immune exposure information available for the cohort was CMV serostatus. According to a later analysis, parvovirus B19, influenza, CMV and Epstein-Barr virus appeared linked to several top co-occurrence clusters. Seventeen rarely observed V segments, including chromosome 9 orphons, were excluded from the earlier analysis of approximately 500 of the donors because counts were too low. Sequencing depth was assumed to be roughly uniform across donors in the presence/absence analyses, though that assumption may not hold. In the study, 150 to 200 TCR beta chains were listed as associated with cytomegalovirus. In a later analysis, HLA-associated TCR beta chains were found to be more clonally expanded and to have lower generation probabilities than equally common non-associated chains. Across donors, most TCR sequences were observed very rarely, whereas some public TCRs were present in many individuals. In an earlier analysis of some 550 of the donors, most TCR beta V segments were observed in productive rearrangements about 87% or about 30% of the time, broadly matching IMGT annotations. Assigning TCR associations to individual alleles was difficult when HLA alleles, especially DR and DQ, strongly co-occurred. A later analysis associated some 17,000 TCR beta sequences with specific HLA alleles at a false discovery rate of 0.05. In a later genetic analysis, fewer N-insertions in productive TCRs were reported among donors in an Asian-associated ancestry cluster than the roughly 700-donor mean.

The rearrangement joined TRBV28 to TRBJ1-1; no D gene can be assigned with confidence. The receptor was derived from a woman aged 40 to 55 in good health and CMV-seronegative. What was sequenced was PBMCs. The bases read TGTGCCAGCAGTTTCCCCGTGAACACTGAAGCTTTCTTT. Translated, this gives CASSFPVNTEAFF. The CDR3 plus the reference TRBV28 and TRBJ1-1 genes for the other parts give the full variable domain: DVKVTQSSRYLVKRTGEKVFLECVQDMDHENMFWYRQDPGLGLRLIYFSYDVKMKEKGDIPEGYSVSREKKERFSLILESASTNQTSMYLCASSFPVNTEAFFGQGTRLTVV.